This entry lists 21 T cell receptor beta chains sequenced from one sample in a study of cytomegalovirus exposure and HLA in healthy donors (dated by TCRdb to the late 2010s). The library was prepared using the immunoSEQ multiplex PCR assay. The multiplex PCR relied on a mix of 60 forward primers for TCR Vbeta segments and 13 reverse primers for TCR Jbeta segments. TCRdb took over this immuneACCESS table, retaining in-frame rearrangements with V and J assigned. Such tables are incomplete; in checked studies, under half of the missing clones stem from an unresolved V gene, and the remainder is unexplained. The sample records about 180,000 clones, 70% to 80% of which are singletons. The ten largest clones capture 3% to 4.5% of the sample. Material for sequencing was PBMCs. The receptor set was obtained from a woman in her sixties in good health and CMV-seropositive.

The chain combines TRBV19 with TRBJ1-1; 9 nucleotides line up with TRBD1. Germline-derived CDR1 and CDR2 are LNHDA and SQIVND (reference sequence). The CDR3 spans 18 residues. J lost 2 bases, V lost 4 bases, and 14 bases had no gene match. The CDR3 sequence: CASSNPSGQGVGNTEAFF. DNA of the CDR3: TGTGCCAGTAGTAACCCTTCGGGACAGGGAGTCGGAAACACTGAAGCTTTCTTT.

This rearrangement joins TRBV9 to TRBJ2-5, with 13 bases fitting TRBD2. The V gene's germline CDR1 is SGDLS and CDR2 YYNGEE. With 1 base clipped from V and 5 bases from J, the junction kept 11 bases outside the gene matches. The CDR3 runs to 18 residues. DNA for the CDR3: TGTGCCAGCAGCGTAAGGCCGGGACTAGCGGGAATCGGGGAGACCCAGTACTTC. Residues: CASSVRPGLAGIGETQYF.

This clone is a singleton in its sample. The genes are TRBV7-9 and TRBJ2-4; unclear D gene. V was shortened by 5 bases and J by 9 bases, with 8 bases between the two germline ends. This CDR3 has 11 amino acids. Germline V gene data show CDR1 as SEHNR and CDR2 as FQNEAQ (reference sequence). CDR3 nucleotides: TGTGCCAGCAGCCTACCGGGCATTCAGTACTTC. Its protein product is CASSLPGIQYF.

The gene calls are TRBV7-7 and TRBJ2-2; D gene uncertain. The CDR3 has 14 amino acids. Looked up from germline, CDR1 is SSHAT and CDR2 is FNYEAQ (reference sequence). V lost 2 bases, J lost 1 base, and 5 bases lay in between. CDR3 region: CASSLYRNTGELFF. The CDR3 nucleotides are TGTGCCAGCAGCTTATACAGGAACACCGGGGAGCTGTTTTTT.

This clone was found once. The chain has TRBV27 and TRBJ1-2; no reliable D call. V was clipped by 6 bases and J by 12 bases, with 20 bases between them. This CDR3 is built from 13 residues. In germline, CDR1 is MNHEY, CDR2 SMNVEV (reference sequence). CDR3: CASSDLPGRTHTF. For the CDR3, the DNA is TGTGCCAGCAGCGACCTCCCGGGGAGGACGCACACCTTC.

The V gene is TRBV29-1, the J gene TRBJ2-5; TRBD2 matches 14 bases. The CDR3 sequence is 15 residues long. The germline gives CDR1 SQVTM, CDR2 ANQGSEA. V dropped 5 bases and J dropped 6; count of bases not matched to a gene: 8. CDR3 protein: CSVLPGLAGGQTQYF. Here the CDR3 DNA reads TGCAGCGTTTTACCCGGACTAGCGGGGGGCCAGACCCAGTACTTC. Variable domain in full (rest from reference TRBV29-1 and TRBJ2-5): SAVISQKPSRDICQRGTSLTIQCQVDSQVTMMFWYRQQPGQSLTLIATANQGSEATYESGFVIDKFPISRPNLTFSTLTVSNMSPEDSSIYLCSVLPGLAGGQTQYFGPGTRLLVL.

The chain combines TRBV6-5 with TRBJ2-1; 7 bases match TRBD2. Germline trimming cut 0 bases from V and 3 bases from J; bases unmatched to any gene: 2. The CDR3 sequence is 15 residues long. From germline, CDR1 is MNHEY and CDR2 SVGAGI. The CDR3 region is CASSYSGGFYNEQFF. The DNA for the CDR3 is TGTGCCAGCAGTTACTCGGGGGGGTTCTACAATGAGCAGTTCTTC.

This clone appeared a single time. This chain uses TRBV25-1 with TRBJ2-2, with a weak D call TRBD1 (6 bases). CDR1 is MGHDK, CDR2 SYGVNS, per germline. V lost 2 bases to trimming and J lost 4 bases, with 14 bases between them. The CDR3 contains 16 residues. Written as DNA, the CDR3 is TGTGCCAGCAGTGAAGCAGGGGCGGAGGCCACCGGGGAGCTGTTTTTT. Protein sequence: CASSEAGAEATGELFF.

The CDR3 region is CAWSVTPNGGSPLHF. Written as DNA, the CDR3 is TGTGCCTGGAGTGTTACCCCGAATGGAGGGTCACCCCTCCACTTT. The chain links TRBV30 to TRBJ1-6; D is ambiguous. Germline CDR1 is GTSNPN and CDR2 is SVGIG (reference sequence). V was clipped by 0 bases and J by 10 bases, with 16 bases between them. The CDR3 runs 15 residues. Variable domain in full (rest from reference TRBV30 and TRBJ1-6): SQTIHQWPATLVQPVGSPLSLECTVEGTSNPNLYWYRQAAGRGLQLLFYSVGIGQISSEVPQNLSASRPQDRQFILSSKKLLLSDSGFYLCAWSVTPNGGSPLHFGNGTRLTVT.

About this clone itself: Other nucleotide sequences from this sample produce the same CDR3. CDR3 sequence (DNA): TGCGCCAGCAGCCCAGGGGGAGCGGATACGCAGTATTTT. It codes for CASSPGGADTQYF. This chain links TRBV5-1 with TRBJ2-3, with 7 bases matching TRBD1. Germline CDR1 reads SGHRS; CDR2 reads YFSETQ. This CDR3 has 13 residues. Trimming at V came to 4 bases and at J to 6 bases, leaving 5 bases not matched to a gene. Full variable domain (remainder filled in from reference TRBV5-1 and TRBJ2-3): KAGVTQTPRYLIKTRGQQVTLSCSPISGHRSVSWYQQTPGQGLQFLFEYFSETQRNKGNFPGRFSGRQFSNSRSEMNVSTLELGDSALYLCASSPGGADTQYFGPGTRLTVL.

This sequence joins TRBV28 and TRBJ1-6; D ambiguous. Germline-derived CDR1 and CDR2 are MDHEN and SYDVKM. V lost 6 bases and J lost 6, with 6 bases in between. This CDR3 comprises 12 residues. In nucleotides, the CDR3 is TGTGCCAGCAGCATCATTAATTCACCCCTCCACTTT. Translation: CASSIINSPLHF.

This chain uses TRBV9 with TRBJ2-1, with a weak D call TRBD2 (6 bases). Germline V gives CDR1 SGDLS, CDR2 YYNGEE. The V end was cut by 1 base, the J end by 10 bases, with 15 bases between. The CDR3 has 14 amino acids. Here the CDR3 reads CASSVLAHLGEQFF. Written as DNA, the CDR3 is TGTGCCAGCAGCGTACTAGCGCACCTTGGAGAGCAGTTCTTC.

The V gene is TRBV5-4, the J gene TRBJ2-7, with D maybe TRBD2 (6 bases). The CDR3 loop spans 14 amino acids. Germline values: CDR1 SGHNT, CDR2 YYREEE (reference sequence). V was clipped by 2 bases and J by 2 bases, with 11 bases between them. The CDR3 DNA is TGTGCCAGCAGCTTAACGGGGACTCCCTACGAGCAGTACTTC. It codes for CASSLTGTPYEQYF.

This chain joins TRBV2 and TRBJ2-1; D ambiguous. The CDR3 length is 14 residues. Germline-derived CDR1 and CDR2 are SNHLY and FYNNEI. V shed 8 bases and J shed 0 bases, with 11 bases lying between them. The CDR3 nucleotides read TGTGCCAGCGCTAGTATGAGCTCCTACAATGAGCAGTTCTTC. Translation gives CASASMSSYNEQFF.

The chain employs TRBV5-1 and TRBJ2-3; a weak D match, TRBD2 (6 bases). Trimming stripped 1 base from V and 4 bases from J, with 16 bases between. The CDR3 is 16 amino acids. From germline, CDR1 is SGHRS and CDR2 YFSETQ. The CDR3 loop reads CASSLSRDWSSDTQYF. The CDR3 nucleotides read TGCGCCAGCAGCTTGAGCAGGGACTGGTCATCAGATACGCAGTATTTT. The whole variable domain, filled in from reference TRBV5-1 and TRBJ2-3, reads KAGVTQTPRYLIKTRGQQVTLSCSPISGHRSVSWYQQTPGQGLQFLFEYFSETQRNKGNFPGRFSGRQFSNSRSEMNVSTLELGDSALYLCASSLSRDWSSDTQYFGPGTRLTVL.

The chain has TRBV4-1 and TRBJ2-1; a weak D match, TRBD2 (6 bases). In germline, CDR1 is MGHRA, CDR2 YSYEKL. CDR3 length equals 18 residues. V was clipped by 0 bases and J by 4 bases, with 19 bases between them. The CDR3 protein is CASSQEPSLAAPYNEQFF. The CDR3 nucleotides are TGCGCCAGCAGCCAAGAACCTTCCTTAGCGGCCCCATACAATGAGCAGTTCTTC.

This clone appeared a few times. The genes are TRBV5-5 and TRBJ2-7; D not resolved. This CDR3 comprises 15 residues. V was clipped by 3 bases and J by 5 bases, with 18 bases between them. Germline CDR1 and CDR2: SGHKS and YYEKEE (reference sequence). Here the CDR3 reads CASSSLLRSADEQYF. CDR3 DNA sequence: TGTGCCAGCAGCTCACTACTTCGATCGGCCGACGAGCAGTACTTC.

This clone was counted a few times. This chain uses TRBV30 with TRBJ1-3; D is uncertain. From germline, CDR1 is GTSNPN and CDR2 SVGIG (reference sequence). V lost 0 bases to trimming and J lost 0 bases, with 9 bases between them. The CDR3 extends over 15 amino acids. The CDR3 nucleotides are TGTGCCTGGAGTGTTAGTCGAAACTCTGGAAACACCATATATTTT. This codes for CAWSVSRNSGNTIYF.

V gene TRBV11-2 combines with J gene TRBJ2-7, with D possibly being TRBD2 (6 bases). Trimming left V 5 bases short and J 6 bases short, with 17 bases between. The V gene's germline CDR1 is SGHAT and CDR2 FQNNGV. CDR3 length: 14 amino acids. Written as DNA, the CDR3 is TGTGCCAGCAGCCCCCTGGAGGGTTTTCGCGAGCAGTACTTC. It specifies CASSPLEGFREQYF.

J is TRBJ2-1 and V is TRBV18, with TRBD2 as a possible D gene (5 bases). V was cut by 2 bases and J by 12 bases, with 14 bases left in between. CDR1 KGHSH and CDR2 LQKENI come from the germline V gene. The CDR3 is made up of 13 amino acids. The CDR3 reads CASSPKFRGRQFF. The CDR3 nucleotides are TGTGCCAGCTCACCAAAGTTTCGGGGAAGGCAGTTCTTC.

The gene calls are TRBV27 and TRBJ1-1, with D maybe TRBD1 (5 bases). Germline V lookup: CDR1 MNHEY, CDR2 SMNVEV (reference sequence). This CDR3 is built from 14 residues. V lost 2 bases and J 0 bases, leaving 7 bases between the germline ends. The CDR3 here is CASSLLGLNTEAFF. The CDR3 DNA sequence: TGTGCCAGCAGTTTACTGGGGCTGAACACTGAAGCTTTCTTT.